This is a list of T cell receptor beta chains from one sample in a study of early T cells in non-severe SARS-CoV-2 infection. One entry per CDR3 protein results from TCRdb running MiXCR on the 5' RACE reads. The sample has over 85,000 distinct CDR3 sequences, 10% to 15% seen once. What was sequenced was whole blood. The receptors come from an adult who was a healthcare worker with PCR-confirmed SARS-CoV-2 infection or an uninfected control (not recorded which). CDR3s include the opening cysteine and the closing phenylalanine or tryptophan. D genes are given only for firm matches. A row's size may be missing; if present it is once, few, many or a size class.

j_call v_call d_call clone_size cdr3_nt cdr3_aa
TRBJ2-7 TRBV4-1 TRBD2 many TGCGCCAACCTGACTAGCGGAGCCTACGAGCAGTACTTC CANLTSGAYEQYF
TRBJ2-5 TRBV6-2/TRBV6-3 . . TGTGCCAGCGAGGCCGCAGGGATGGCCTTGTACCAAGAGACCCAGTACTTC CASEAAGMALYQETQYF
TRBJ2-7 TRBV18 . many TGTGCCAGCTCTAAGCGGAAGAGTTACGAGCAGTACTTC CASSKRKSYEQYF
TRBJ2-1 TRBV6-6 . . TGTGCCAGCAGTTACCAACGGGATAATGAGCAGTTCTTC CASSYQRDNEQFF
TRBJ1-2 TRBV20-1 . . TGCAGTGCCACTGACGAATCTAACTATGGCTACACCTTC CSATDESNYGYTF
TRBJ2-3 TRBV10-3 . . TGTGCCTATGGGGGCGGGGTATCGAACACAGATACGCAGTATTTT CAYGGGVSNTDTQYF
TRBJ1-1 TRBV28 . many TGTGCCAGCACCCCCGAAACACGGAAAGCTTTCTTT CASTPETRKAFF
TRBJ2-1 TRBV24-1 TRBD2 . TGTGCCACCAGTGATTTGCGCACTAGCGGGAGTTATAATGAGCAGTTCTTC CATSDLRTSGSYNEQFF
TRBJ1-2 TRBV2 . few TGTGCCAGCAGTGAGGGGGGAGCGAACTATGGCTACACCTTC CASSEGGANYGYTF
TRBJ2-1 TRBV4-3 . few TGCGCCAGCAGCCAAGGGTACAGAGGAGAGCAGTTCTTC CASSQGYRGEQFF
TRBJ1-6 TRBV5-6 TRBD1 many TGTGCCAGCAGCTCGACAGGGGAGGCTAATTCACCCCTCCACTTT CASSSTGEANSPLHF
TRBJ2-1 TRBV18 . few TGTGCCAGCTCACCACCACTCTCCCCCAAAGGTGAGCAGTTCTTC CASSPPLSPKGEQFF
TRBJ1-1 TRBV5-6 . few TGTGCCAGCAGCTTGGTGACGGGGGTCGCTGAAGCTTTCTTT CASSLVTGVAEAFF
TRBJ2-3 TRBV28 . many TGTGCCAGCAGTTCGTCGGACACGACAGATACGCAGTATTTT CASSSSDTTDTQYF
TRBJ1-5 TRBV13 . few TGTGCCAGCAGCCACCGGGAAAACAATCAGCCCCAGCATTTT CASSHRENNQPQHF
TRBJ2-3 TRBV9 . few TGTGCCAGCAGCGTAGACCTTGCCTCTAATACGCAGTATTTT CASSVDLASNTQYF
TRBJ2-3 TRBV6-1 . few TGTGCCAGCAGTGAAGCCCTCCGGGACACAGATACGCAGTATTTT CASSEALRDTDTQYF
TRBJ2-3 TRBV9 . many TGTGCCAGCAGCGTAGAAGGTGGTGGCAGAGATACGCAGTATTTT CASSVEGGGRDTQYF
TRBJ2-1 TRBV12-5 . many TGTGCTAGTGGTTTAGGTATACGCGATGAGCAGTTCTTC CASGLGIRDEQFF
TRBJ2-1 TRBV14 . . TGTGCCAGCGGTAACAGGGTTCAGTTCTTC CASGNRVQFF
TRBJ2-1 TRBV5-5 . . TGTGCCAGCAGCCCAGAGGATTTCTCCTACAATGAGCAGTTCTTC CASSPEDFSYNEQFF
TRBJ2-4 TRBV28 . . TGTGCCAGCAGCGCGCCGGGAGCGATGATAGGATCAGCCAAAAACATTCAGTACTTC CASSAPGAMIGSAKNIQYF
TRBJ2-7 TRBV2 . many TGTGCCAGCAGTGTTGCAGGATCCTACGAGCAGTACTTC CASSVAGSYEQYF
TRBJ2-7 TRBV27 TRBD2 . TGTGCCAGCAGCGTTTTTGGCGGGGGATCCTACGAGCAGTACTTC CASSVFGGGSYEQYF
TRBJ2-2 TRBV28 TRBD1 . TGTGCCAGCAGTCTCACCGCCTTTTCCGGGACAGAACAAACCGGGGAGCTGTTTTTT CASSLTAFSGTEQTGELFF
TRBJ2-7 TRBV28 . . TGTGCCAGCAGTTTAGGCCTAGGGAAAGCCTACGAGCAGTACTTC CASSLGLGKAYEQYF
TRBJ2-1 TRBV2 . few TGTGCCAGCAGTAGGACACGACCAAAGTTCTTC CASSRTRPKFF
TRBJ1-4 TRBV6-5 TRBD1 many TGTGCCAGCAGCGCCTCGACAGGGACCAAACTGTTTTTT CASSASTGTKLFF
TRBJ1-5 TRBV28 . few TGTGCCACCCATGCGGACCGCCGTATGCAGCCCCAGCATTTT CATHADRRMQPQHF
TRBJ1-5 TRBV18 . many TGTGCCAGCTCACCGAGCGTCGGGGGGGCCAATCAGCCCCAGCATTTT CASSPSVGGANQPQHF
TRBJ1-6 TRBV4-2 . many TGTGCCAGCAGCCAAGAACGAGAGAGGGGAGGCTCCTATAATTCACCCCTCCACTTT CASSQERERGGSYNSPLHF
TRBJ1-1 TRBV5-1 TRBD1 few TGCGCCAGCAGCCGAGGGGACAGGGACAACACTGAAGCTTTCTTT CASSRGDRDNTEAFF
TRBJ1-4 TRBV5-1 . . TGCGCCAGCAGCTTGTTACCCAGGGCTGCTAATGAAAAACTGTTTTTT CASSLLPRAANEKLFF
TRBJ2-7 TRBV10-3 . . TGTGCCATCAGTGGAAGCGTCCAGAGCTCCTACGAGCAGTACTTC CAISGSVQSSYEQYF
TRBJ1-1 TRBV12-3/TRBV12-4 . once TGTGCCAGCAGCCGCCGACCACGGGGGCGCGGGACTGAAGCTTTCTTT CASSRRPRGRGTEAFF
TRBJ2-3 TRBV12-3/TRBV12-4 . . TGTGCCAGCAAGTCGACGGGGTCTAGCACAGATACGCAGTATTTT CASKSTGSSTDTQYF
TRBJ2-3 TRBV28 TRBD2 . TGTGCCAGCAGTTGGACTAGCGGGAGATACCCTAGCACAGATACGCAGTATTTT CASSWTSGRYPSTDTQYF
TRBJ2-7 TRBV27 TRBD2 few TGTGCCAGCAGTTTGGCCCCTTGGGTAACTAGCGGAAACACCGAGCAGTACTTC CASSLAPWVTSGNTEQYF
TRBJ2-3 TRBV20-1 TRBD2 . TGCAGTGCTGACACCGGGACTAGTGAGGTCGATACGCAGTATTTT CSADTGTSEVDTQYF
TRBJ2-5 TRBV11-2 . . TGTGCCAGCAGCATAGTGGTAGGGGAGACCCAGTACTTC CASSIVVGETQYF
TRBJ2-7 TRBV11-2 . many TGTGCCAGCAGCTATGACAGCACCTCCTACGAGCAGTACTTC CASSYDSTSYEQYF
TRBJ2-7 TRBV20-1 . . TGCAGTGCTAGAGGTCGTCTGGAACTCTACGAGCAGTACTTC CSARGRLELYEQYF
TRBJ2-7 TRBV20-1 . . TGCAGTGCTAGAGATTCGGGGACTCTCCCCTACGAGCAGTACTTC CSARDSGTLPYEQYF
TRBJ1-3 TRBV3-1 . . TGTGCCAGCAGCCCGTCAGGAGGAGGGAACTCTGGAAACACCATATATTTT CASSPSGGGNSGNTIYF
TRBJ2-7 TRBV20-1 . few TGCAGTGCTAGCGGACCCTCCTACGAGCAGTACTTC CSASGPSYEQYF
TRBJ2-3 TRBV12-3/TRBV12-4 . . TGTGCCAGCACCCGAGGGGCGGCGGGGACAGATACGCAGTATTTT CASTRGAAGTDTQYF